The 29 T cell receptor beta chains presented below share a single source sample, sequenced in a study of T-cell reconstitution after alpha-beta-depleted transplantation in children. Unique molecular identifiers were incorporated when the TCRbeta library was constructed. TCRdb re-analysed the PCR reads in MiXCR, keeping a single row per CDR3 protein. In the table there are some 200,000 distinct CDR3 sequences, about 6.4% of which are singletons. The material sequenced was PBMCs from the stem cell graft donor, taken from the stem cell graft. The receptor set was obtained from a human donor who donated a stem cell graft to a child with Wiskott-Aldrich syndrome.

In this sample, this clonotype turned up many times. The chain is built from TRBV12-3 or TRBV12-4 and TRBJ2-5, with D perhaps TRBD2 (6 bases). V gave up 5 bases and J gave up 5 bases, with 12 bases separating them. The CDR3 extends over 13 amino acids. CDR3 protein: CASSPSVWETQYF. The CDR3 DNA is TGTGCCAGCAGTCCTAGCGTCTGGGAGACCCAGTACTTC.

CDR3 loop: CASSRDRGGPPGELFF. The CDR3 nucleotides are TGTGCCAGCAGCAGGGACAGGGGCGGTCCTCCCGGGGAGCTGTTTTTT. The chain uses TRBV5-6 and TRBJ2-2; the match to TRBD1 covers 10 bases. The V segment lost 4 bases and the J segment 6 bases; nucleotides outside the gene matches: 9. This CDR3 contains 16 residues. The germline V gene has CDR1 SGHDT and CDR2 YYEEEE.

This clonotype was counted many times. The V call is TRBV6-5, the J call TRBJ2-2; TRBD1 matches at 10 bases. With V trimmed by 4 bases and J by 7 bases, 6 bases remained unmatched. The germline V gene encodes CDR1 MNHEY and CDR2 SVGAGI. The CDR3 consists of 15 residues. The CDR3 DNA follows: TGTGCCAGCAGTTTGGGACAGGGGTTTATCGGGGAGCTGTTTTTT. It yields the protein CASSLGQGFIGELFF.

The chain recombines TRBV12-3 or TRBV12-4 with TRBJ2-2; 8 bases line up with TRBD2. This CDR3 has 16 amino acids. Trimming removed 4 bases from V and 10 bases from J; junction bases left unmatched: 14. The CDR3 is CASSSPATSVVVELFF. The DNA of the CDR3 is TGTGCCAGCAGTTCTCCTGCGACTAGCGTTGTCGTGGAGCTGTTTTTT.

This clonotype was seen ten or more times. The CDR3 loop is CASSFTGGGNIQYF. The CDR3 nucleotides read TGTGCCAGCAGCTTCACAGGGGGAGGAAACATTCAGTACTTC. This chain uses TRBV7-9 with TRBJ2-4; 8 bases are a match to TRBD1. With V trimmed by 3 bases and J by 6 bases, 4 bases remained unmatched. This CDR3 contains 14 residues. The germline V gene has CDR1 SEHNR and CDR2 FQNEAQ (reference sequence).

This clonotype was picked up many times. For the CDR3, the DNA is TGTGCCAGCAGCTGGGGACAGGGAAACGGGCGGCAGTATTTT. Protein: CASSWGQGNGRQYF. V gene TRBV27 combines with J gene TRBJ2-3; TRBD1 agrees at 9 bases. Germline-derived CDR1 and CDR2 are MNHEY and SMNVEV (reference sequence). The CDR3 loop spans 14 amino acids. V lost 6 bases to trimming and J lost 11 bases; unmatched junction nucleotides: 12.

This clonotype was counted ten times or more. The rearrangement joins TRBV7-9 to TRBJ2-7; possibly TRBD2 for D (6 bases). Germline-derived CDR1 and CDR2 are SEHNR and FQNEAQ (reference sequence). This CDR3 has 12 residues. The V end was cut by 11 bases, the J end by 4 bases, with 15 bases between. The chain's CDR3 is CAWGLLEYEQYF. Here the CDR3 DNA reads TGTGCCTGGGGACTCCTAGAGTACGAGCAGTACTTC.

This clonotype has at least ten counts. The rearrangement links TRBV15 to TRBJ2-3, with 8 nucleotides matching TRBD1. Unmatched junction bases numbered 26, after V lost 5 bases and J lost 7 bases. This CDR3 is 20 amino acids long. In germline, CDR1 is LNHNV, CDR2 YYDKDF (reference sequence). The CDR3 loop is CATSARQTGVGRYGENTQYF. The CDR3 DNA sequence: TGTGCCACCAGCGCTCGGCAGACAGGGGTAGGCCGTTATGGGGAAAATACGCAGTATTTT.

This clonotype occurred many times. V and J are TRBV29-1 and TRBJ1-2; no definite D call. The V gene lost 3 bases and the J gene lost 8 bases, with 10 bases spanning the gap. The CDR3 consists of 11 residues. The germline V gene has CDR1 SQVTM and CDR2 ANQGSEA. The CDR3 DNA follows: TGCAGCGTTGAGGTCCTGCGGGGCTACACCTTC. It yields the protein CSVEVLRGYTF.

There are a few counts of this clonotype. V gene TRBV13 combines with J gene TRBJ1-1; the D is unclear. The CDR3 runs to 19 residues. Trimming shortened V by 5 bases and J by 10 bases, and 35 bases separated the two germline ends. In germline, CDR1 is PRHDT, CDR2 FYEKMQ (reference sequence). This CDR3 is CASSQTTPPAESDQWGAFF. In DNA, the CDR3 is TGTGCCAGCAGCCAAACCACCCCCCCCGCGGAGTCGGACCAGTGGGGAGCTTTCTTT.

CDR3 sequence (DNA): TGTGCCTGGAATAAAGCGGGATTAGGAGATACGCAGTATTTT. Protein: CAWNKAGLGDTQYF. This chain uses TRBV30 with TRBJ2-3; 7 bases map to TRBD2. Germline values: CDR1 GTSNPN, CDR2 SVGIG (reference sequence). The junction had 9 bases not matched to a gene; V was cut back by 4 bases and J by 5 bases. The CDR3 spans 14 residues.

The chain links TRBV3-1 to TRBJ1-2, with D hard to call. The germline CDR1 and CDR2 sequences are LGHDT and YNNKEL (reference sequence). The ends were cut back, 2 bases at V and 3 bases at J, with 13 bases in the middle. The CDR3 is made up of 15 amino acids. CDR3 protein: CASSQLVKPDYGYTF. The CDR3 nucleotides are TGTGCCAGCAGCCAATTGGTCAAACCAGACTATGGCTACACCTTC.

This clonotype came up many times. In nucleotides, the CDR3 is TGCGCCAGCAGCCGTAACCCAGGACGGGGCAATAATGAAAAACTGTTTTTT. As protein: CASSRNPGRGNNEKLFF. This rearrangement joins TRBV4-1 to TRBJ1-4, with D tentatively TRBD1 (5 bases). V shed 4 bases and J shed 4 bases, with 19 bases lying between them. The CDR3 loop spans 17 amino acids. From germline, CDR1 is MGHRA and CDR2 YSYEKL.

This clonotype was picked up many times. CDR3 sequence reads: CASSFELAGPNTGELFF. DNA of the CDR3: TGTGCCAGCAGCTTTGAACTAGCGGGCCCGAACACCGGGGAGCTGTTTTTT. The gene calls are TRBV5-6 and TRBJ2-2, with TRBD2 identical over 9 bases. The length of the CDR3 is 17 residues. V was pared by 2 bases and J by 0 bases, with 5 bases of the junction left unmatched. Germline assignment: CDR1 SGHDT and CDR2 YYEEEE.

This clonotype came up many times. As DNA, the CDR3 is TGTGCCAGCAGTTTAGAGGACAGGGGTTTAGGGCAGTTCTTC. This translates into CASSLEDRGLGQFF. The J gene is TRBJ2-1, the V gene TRBV12-3 or TRBV12-4, with 9 nucleotides matching TRBD1. The CDR3 is made up of 14 amino acids. Trimming took 1 base from V and 12 from J; bases not matched to a gene: 7.

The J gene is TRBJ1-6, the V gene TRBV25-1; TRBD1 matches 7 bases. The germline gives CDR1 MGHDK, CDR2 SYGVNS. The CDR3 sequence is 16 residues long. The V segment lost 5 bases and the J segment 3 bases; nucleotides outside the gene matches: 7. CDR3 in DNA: TGTGCCAGCAGTTATACGGGACAGAACTATAATTCACCCCTCCACTTT. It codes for CASSYTGQNYNSPLHF.

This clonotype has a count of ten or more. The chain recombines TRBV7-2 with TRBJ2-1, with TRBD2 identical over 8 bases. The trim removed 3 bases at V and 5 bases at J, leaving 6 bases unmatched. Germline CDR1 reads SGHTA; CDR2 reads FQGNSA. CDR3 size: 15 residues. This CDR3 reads CASSFRAGVDNEQFF. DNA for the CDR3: TGTGCCAGCAGCTTCAGAGCGGGAGTCGACAATGAGCAGTTCTTC.

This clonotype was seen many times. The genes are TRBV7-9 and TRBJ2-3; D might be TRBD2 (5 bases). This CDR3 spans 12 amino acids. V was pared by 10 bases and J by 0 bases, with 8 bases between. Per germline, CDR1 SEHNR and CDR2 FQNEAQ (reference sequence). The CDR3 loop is CATGKSTDTQYF. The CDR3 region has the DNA TGTGCCACGGGGAAAAGCACAGATACGCAGTATTTT.

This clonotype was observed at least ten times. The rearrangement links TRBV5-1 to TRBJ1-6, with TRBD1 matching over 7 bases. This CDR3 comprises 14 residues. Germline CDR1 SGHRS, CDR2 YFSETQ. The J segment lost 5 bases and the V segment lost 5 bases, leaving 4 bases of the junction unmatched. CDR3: CASSSGQNNSPLHF. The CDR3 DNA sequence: TGCGCCAGCAGTTCGGGACAGAATAATTCACCCCTCCACTTT.

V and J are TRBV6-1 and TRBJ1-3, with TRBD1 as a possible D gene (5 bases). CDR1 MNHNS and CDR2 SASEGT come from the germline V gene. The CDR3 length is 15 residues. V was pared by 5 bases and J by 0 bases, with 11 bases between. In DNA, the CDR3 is TGTGCCAGCAGTCCCACAGGTGACTCTGGAAACACCATATATTTT. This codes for CASSPTGDSGNTIYF.

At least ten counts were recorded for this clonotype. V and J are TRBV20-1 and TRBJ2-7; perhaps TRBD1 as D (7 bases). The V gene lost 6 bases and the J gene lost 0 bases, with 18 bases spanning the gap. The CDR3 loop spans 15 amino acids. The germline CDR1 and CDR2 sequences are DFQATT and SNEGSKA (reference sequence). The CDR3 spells CSANPRQGGSYEQYF. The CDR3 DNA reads TGCAGTGCAAACCCGAGACAGGGAGGCTCCTACGAGCAGTACTTC.

This CDR3 reads CASSLGRINSPLHF. CDR3 DNA sequence: TGCGCCAGCAGCTTGGGCAGGATTAATTCACCCCTCCACTTT. The V and J genes are TRBV5-1 and TRBJ1-6; the D is unclear. CDR1 and CDR2 from the germline V gene are SGHRS and YFSETQ. V gave up 0 bases and J gave up 6 bases, with 7 bases separating them. The CDR3 has 14 amino acids.

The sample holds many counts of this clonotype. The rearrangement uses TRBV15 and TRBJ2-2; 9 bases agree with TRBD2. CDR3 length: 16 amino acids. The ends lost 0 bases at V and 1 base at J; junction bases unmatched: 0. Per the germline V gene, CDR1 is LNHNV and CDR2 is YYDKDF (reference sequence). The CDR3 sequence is CATSRERGGNTGELFF. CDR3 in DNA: TGTGCCACCAGCAGAGAGCGGGGGGGGAACACCGGGGAGCTGTTTTTT.

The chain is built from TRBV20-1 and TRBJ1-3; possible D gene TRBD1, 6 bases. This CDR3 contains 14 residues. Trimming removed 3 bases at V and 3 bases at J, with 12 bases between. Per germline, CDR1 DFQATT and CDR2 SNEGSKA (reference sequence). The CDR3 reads CSASPGADGNTIYF. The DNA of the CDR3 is TGCAGTGCTAGTCCGGGGGCTGATGGAAACACCATATATTTT.

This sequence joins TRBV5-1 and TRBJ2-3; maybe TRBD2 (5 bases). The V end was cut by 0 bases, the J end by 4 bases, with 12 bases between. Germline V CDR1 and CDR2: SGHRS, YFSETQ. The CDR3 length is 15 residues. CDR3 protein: CASSLGGPGADTQYF. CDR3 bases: TGCGCCAGCAGCTTGGGCGGGCCGGGCGCAGATACGCAGTATTTT.

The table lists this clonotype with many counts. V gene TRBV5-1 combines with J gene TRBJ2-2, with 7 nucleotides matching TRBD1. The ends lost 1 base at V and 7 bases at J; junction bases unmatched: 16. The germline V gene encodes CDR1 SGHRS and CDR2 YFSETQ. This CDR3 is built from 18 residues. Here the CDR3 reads CASSLNSDRSNLYGELFF. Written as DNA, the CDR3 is TGCGCCAGCAGCTTGAATTCGGACAGGTCAAATTTGTACGGGGAGCTGTTTTTT.

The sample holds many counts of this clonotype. The CDR3, as DNA: TGCAGTGCTAGAGCTGGGGGGAGGGGGAGCAACACCGGGGAGCTGTTTTTT. This translates into CSARAGGRGSNTGELFF. The chain combines TRBV20-1 with TRBJ2-2; D might be TRBD2 (7 bases). V was shortened by 1 base and J by 2 bases, with 17 bases between the two germline ends. The CDR3 runs to 17 residues. Germline values: CDR1 DFQATT, CDR2 SNEGSKA (reference sequence).

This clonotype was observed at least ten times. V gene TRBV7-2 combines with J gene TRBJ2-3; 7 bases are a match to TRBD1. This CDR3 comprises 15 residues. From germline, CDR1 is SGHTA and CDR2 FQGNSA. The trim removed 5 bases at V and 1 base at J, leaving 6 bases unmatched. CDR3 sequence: CASSTGEYGTDTQYF. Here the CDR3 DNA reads TGTGCCAGCAGCACAGGGGAATACGGCACAGATACGCAGTATTTT. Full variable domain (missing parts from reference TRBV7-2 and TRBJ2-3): GAGVSQSPSNKVTEKGKDVELRCDPISGHTALYWYRQSLGQGLEFLIYFQGNSAPDKSGLPSDRFSAERTGGSVSTLTIQRTQQEDSAVYLCASSTGEYGTDTQYFGPGTRLTVL.

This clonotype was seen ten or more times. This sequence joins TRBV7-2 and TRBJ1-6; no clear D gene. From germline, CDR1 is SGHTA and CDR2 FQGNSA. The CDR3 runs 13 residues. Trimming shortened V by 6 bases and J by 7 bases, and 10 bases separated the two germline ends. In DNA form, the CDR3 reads TGTGCCAGCAGTTCAACATGGAATTCACCCCTCCACTTT. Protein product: CASSSTWNSPLHF. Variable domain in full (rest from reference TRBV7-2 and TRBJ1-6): GAGVSQSPSNKVTEKGKDVELRCDPISGHTALYWYRQSLGQGLEFLIYFQGNSAPDKSGLPSDRFSAERTGGSVSTLTIQRTQQEDSAVYLCASSSTWNSPLHFGNGTRLTVT.